What follows is one T cell receptor beta chain and its context. The protocol was immunoSEQ multiplex PCR, while the TCRdb copy is restricted to in-frame clones and leaves out a portion. The profile shows 120,000 to 150,000 clones, around 87% of them singletons. The data were obtained in a study of blood T cell repertoires in COVID-19. The CDR3 length is 18 residues. Germline CDR1 SGDLS, CDR2 YYNGEE. The junction had 15 bases not matched to a gene; V was cut back by 4 bases and J by 2 bases. Sequenced input: peripheral blood. This clonotype originated in a middle-aged man who had recovered from COVID-19. This chain uses TRBV9 with TRBJ2-3; TRBD2 aligns across 8 bases. The CDR3 sequence is CASSPHVRLAGSTDTQYF. Written as DNA, the CDR3 is TGTGCCAGCAGCCCCCACGTCCGGCTAGCGGGTTCCACAGATACGCAGTATTTT.